This T cell receptor beta chain is from a study of shared clonotypes between healthy human individuals. Study-level information: There were three CD4 naive, three CD4 memory, two CD8 naive and one CD8 memory plates per donor. Notes on the study in general: Clonotype sharing across donors was expected to vary with sequencing depth.

V lost 5 bases to trimming and J lost 3 bases; unmatched junction nucleotides: 7. The CDR3 covers 15 residues. CDR1 and CDR2 (germline): MNHNY, SVGAGI (reference sequence). Donors had no recently reported acute infections or vaccinations and were HIV-negative. To note about this clone: What it binds is not known.

Researchers ran the assay at a deep level. Profiling relied on immunoSEQ multiplex PCR, and the TCRdb table lists in-frame clones only, not all of them. The table includes some 1.4 million clones, 95% to 97% detected once. The V call is TRBV6-6, the J call TRBJ2-1; 7 bases align to TRBD1. This clonotype was sampled from a man aged 30 to 39 in good health. The specimen sequenced was naive CD4+ T cells sorted from blood. Specified subset: CD45RA+ positively selected. Here the CDR3 DNA reads TGTGCCAGCAGTGACCGGGACAGTATCTACAATGAGCAGTTCTTC. This encodes CASSDRDSIYNEQFF.